The rows below give T cell receptor beta chains drawn from one sample of a study of regulatory T cells in long-lasting Graves disease. TCRdb used MiXCR to reprocess the multiplex PCR reads, holding one entry per CDR3 protein. The data contain roughly 400,000 distinct CDR3 sequences, roughly 20% of them seen just once; the ten biggest clones take up around 20%. Sequenced material: peripheral blood mononuclear cells (PBMCs), taken when the disease was refractory, from a patient treated with antithyroid drugs. Every receptor here comes from a female donor with Graves disease. The CDR3 runs from the conserved cysteine through the conserved F or W. Each record gives: J gene, clone size, D gene, V gene, CDR3 DNA, CDR3 protein. D genes are given only for firm matches. Some rows mark clone size as missing; the rest say once, few, many or name a class of expanded clone.

TRBJ2-7	few	TRBD1	TRBV7-2	TGTGCCAGCAGCTCCCAGGGGGCCGAGCAGTACTTC	CASSSQGAEQYF
TRBJ1-4	many	.	TRBV7-9	TGTGCCAGCAGCAATAGGGGGGATGAAAAACTGTTTTTT	CASSNRGDEKLFF
TRBJ1-2	many	TRBD1	TRBV10-3	TGTGCCATCAGTCCCGGGACAGGGGTTGGCTACACCTTC	CAISPGTGVGYTF
TRBJ1-5	many	TRBD1	TRBV28	TGTGCCAGCAGTTTATGGGGACAGGGGGGCGGCAATCAGCCCCAGCATTTT	CASSLWGQGGGNQPQHF
TRBJ2-1	.	TRBD2	TRBV29-1	TGCAGCGTGGGGACTATTCGCGAGCAGTTCTTC	CSVGTIREQFF
TRBJ2-7	few	.	TRBV2	TGTGCCAGCAGTGAGTTGGGCGGGGTCTACGAGCAGTACTTC	CASSELGGVYEQYF
TRBJ2-7	many	TRBD1	TRBV12-3/TRBV12-4	TGTGCCAGCAGTCGGGGACGGGACAGCGAATACGAGCAGTACTTC	CASSRGRDSEYEQYF
TRBJ2-7	.	.	TRBV6-2/TRBV6-3	TGTGCCAGCTCAAATTCAGGGGAAGCGGGCGAGCAGTACTTC	CASSNSGEAGEQYF
TRBJ1-5	many	.	TRBV30	TGTGCCTGGAGTGTACGCGGGGGGATTAGCAATCAGCCCCAGCATTTT	CAWSVRGGISNQPQHF
TRBJ2-7	many	.	TRBV11-2	TGTGCCAGCAGCCCGACCGGACAGTTCCTCTACGAGCAGTACTTC	CASSPTGQFLYEQYF
TRBJ2-5	once	TRBD1	TRBV29-1	TGCAGCGTTGGGACAGGGGAAAACACTTGGGGCGAGACCCAGTACTTC	CSVGTGENTWGETQYF
TRBJ1-1	many	.	TRBV27	TGTGCCAGCAGTCCGGACGGACAACTGAACACTGAAGCTTTCTTT	CASSPDGQLNTEAFF
TRBJ1-5	many	.	TRBV2	TGTGCCAGCAGTGAAGCACCCCGCATCCGCAATCAGCCCCAGCATTTT	CASSEAPRIRNQPQHF
TRBJ2-5	.	TRBD2	TRBV10-3	TGTGCCATCAGTGAGTCGACACTAGCGGGAGGTACGGCGGAGACCCAGTACTTC	CAISESTLAGGTAETQYF
TRBJ2-2	few	.	TRBV6-1	TGTGCCAGCAGTCGACAGTTTATGACCGGGGAGCTGTTTTTT	CASSRQFMTGELFF
TRBJ2-2	few	TRBD1	TRBV7-9	TGTGCCAGCAGCCCCGGACAGGAGAGCGGGGAGCTGTTTTTT	CASSPGQESGELFF
TRBJ1-4	.	TRBD1	TRBV2	TGTGCCAGCAGATGGGACAGAAGCAATGAAAAACTGTTTTTT	CASRWDRSNEKLFF
TRBJ1-2	few	.	TRBV19	TGTGCCAGTAGTATTGGGACCTTCACTAACTATGGCTACACCTTC	CASSIGTFTNYGYTF
TRBJ2-7	.	.	TRBV18	TGTGCCAGCTCACCAGGGGCTAGCGCCTACGAGCAGTACTTC	CASSPGASAYEQYF
TRBJ2-7	.	TRBD1	TRBV19	TGTGCCAGTAGGAGAGGGACAGGCACCCGGCGCTACGAGCAGTACTTC	CASRRGTGTRRYEQYF
TRBJ2-3	few	TRBD2	TRBV6-1	TGTGCCAGCGGGGGACTAGCGGGAGAGGGGACAGATACGCAGTATTTT	CASGGLAGEGTDTQYF
TRBJ1-2	.	TRBD1	TRBV27	TGTGCCAGCAGGCGACAGGGTACCAACTATGGCTACACCTTC	CASRRQGTNYGYTF
TRBJ1-2	many	TRBD1	TRBV30	TGTGCCTGGAGGCGAGGGGGCGCAGGCTATGGCTACACCTTC	CAWRRGGAGYGYTF
TRBJ1-4	many	.	TRBV12-3/TRBV12-4	TGTGCCAGCAGTTCGTTCGGGACGGCTGAAAAACTGTTTTTT	CASSSFGTAEKLFF
TRBJ2-7	many	.	TRBV7-6	TGTGCCAGCAGCTTAATTCGGGAACCTGGATACGAGCAGTACTTC	CASSLIREPGYEQYF
TRBJ1-2	.	TRBD1	TRBV29-1	TGCAGCGTTGGGGGGACAGGGCCCGTCTATGGCTACACCTTC	CSVGGTGPVYGYTF
TRBJ2-6	.	.	TRBV7-8	TGTGCCAGCAGCTTCGGACTAACGCTGAGATCTGGGGCCAACGTCCTGACTTTC	CASSFGLTLRSGANVLTF
TRBJ2-3	few	.	TRBV2	TGTGCCAGCAGTGAAGATCATCTACCCTCAGATACGCAGTATTTT	CASSEDHLPSDTQYF
TRBJ1-5	many	TRBD1	TRBV19	TGTGCCAGTAGTATTACGTACGGACAGGGCGGAGATCAGCCCCAGCATTTT	CASSITYGQGGDQPQHF
TRBJ1-2	.	TRBD1	TRBV5-4	TGTGCCAGCAGCTTCCCGGGACAGGAGGGCTATGGCTACACCTTC	CASSFPGQEGYGYTF
TRBJ1-3	.	.	TRBV6-1	TGTGCCAGCAGCCCATCAGGGGCGAGAAACACCATATATTTT	CASSPSGARNTIYF
TRBJ2-6	many	TRBD2	TRBV6-5	TGTGCCAGCAGTTACACGGCGGGAGCTCGTGGGGCCAACGTCCTGACTTTC	CASSYTAGARGANVLTF
TRBJ2-7	.	TRBD2	TRBV7-6	TGTGCCAGCAGCGTTAGCGGGAGCTTCGAGCAGTACTTC	CASSVSGSFEQYF
TRBJ1-2	.	.	TRBV20-1	TGCAGTGCTCGCTCCCCGGGCAGACCCTATGGCTGCACCTTC	CSARSPGRPYGCTF
TRBJ1-5	many	.	TRBV28	TGTGCCAGCAGTTTCATGGGGGCCGGTCAGCCCCAGCATTTT	CASSFMGAGQPQHF
TRBJ2-7	.	.	TRBV27	TGTGCCACCATAAGCCCCCCAGGCGAGCAGTACTTC	CATISPPGEQYF
TRBJ2-5	.	.	TRBV6-2/TRBV6-3	TGTGCCAGCAGGCTGAACGGGGGCGGAGGGGGGGAGACCCAGTACTTC	CASRLNGGGGGETQYF
TRBJ2-2	.	.	TRBV6-1	TGTGCCACCCGGAGGGGGCCTGGGATGGGCAACACCGGGGAGCTGTTTTTT	CATRRGPGMGNTGELFF
TRBJ1-3	.	.	TRBV20-1	TGCAGTGCTATGGCGGCCTCCTCTGGAAACACCATATATTTT	CSAMAASSGNTIYF
TRBJ1-5	few	TRBD1	TRBV7-9	TGTGCCAGCAGCCACGGGACAGGCCTTAGCAATCAGCCCCAGCATTTT	CASSHGTGLSNQPQHF
TRBJ2-1	.	TRBD2	TRBV28	TGTGCCAGCAGTCCCGGGACTAGATCCCGCAATGAGCAGTTCTTC	CASSPGTRSRNEQFF
TRBJ1-2	many	.	TRBV12-3/TRBV12-4	TGTGCCAGCACCCCCTCAAGGGTGGACCCAGGCTATGGCTACACCTTC	CASTPSRVDPGYGYTF
TRBJ2-7	many	.	TRBV11-2	TGTGCCAGCAGCCCAATACGCCGACTGATGGGGTCGGACTACGAGCAGTACTTC	CASSPIRRLMGSDYEQYF
TRBJ1-5	.	.	TRBV4-3	TGCGCCAGCAGCCAAGAAGGATGGAGTCAGCCCCAGCATTTT	CASSQEGWSQPQHF
TRBJ2-5	many	TRBD2	TRBV7-2	TGTGCCAGCAGCTTACGCCGGGGAGCGGGAGCGGGAGAGACCCAGTACTTC	CASSLRRGAGAGETQYF
TRBJ1-4	few	TRBD1	TRBV7-9	TGTGCCAGCAGCCCAACCGGACAGGGGGCTAATGAAAAACTGTTTTTT	CASSPTGQGANEKLFF
TRBJ2-7	.	TRBD2	TRBV12-3/TRBV12-4	TGTGCCAGCACCCCATCGGTAGCGGGTATTTACTACGAGCAGTACTTC	CASTPSVAGIYYEQYF
TRBJ2-7	few	.	TRBV19	TGTGCCAGTGTTGGACGGCCCACCTACGAGCAGTACTTC	CASVGRPTYEQYF
TRBJ1-5	few	.	TRBV10-2	TGCGCCAGCACCCAGGGGATTCAGCAGCCCCAGCATTTT	CASTQGIQQPQHF
TRBJ2-2	.	.	TRBV11-3	TGTGCCAGCAGCCCTCGGACAGCCTCGAACACCGGGGAGCTGTTTTTT	CASSPRTASNTGELFF